Listed here are 21 T cell receptor beta chains from one sample, sequenced in a study of tumor-infiltrating lymphocytes in primary liver carcinoma. Total RNA (roughly 550 ng) served as template for TCR beta cDNA synthesis primed by a constant-region primer. Three nested multiplex PCR rounds, a slightly modified ARM-PCR, produced the libraries for TCR beta. Use of TRBV1-TRBV30 forward primers with a C-beta reverse primer characterized the first two PCR rounds, which lasted 10 cycles each. TCRdb processed the multiplex PCR reads anew with MiXCR; each CDR3 protein has one entry. This sample has roughly 330,000 distinct CDR3 sequences; around 60% occur once, and the top ten carry about 6%. The blood RNA (from unsorted whole blood) was obtained, and germline DNA was also extracted. The specimen was peripheral blood. These receptors came from a middle-aged man with primary liver carcinoma and hepatitis B virus infection.

This clonotype was detected ten times or more. The rearrangement uses TRBV11-2 and TRBJ2-7; tentatively, D is TRBD2 (6 bases). This CDR3 region has 15 residues. The V gene lost 5 bases and the J gene lost 6 bases, with 20 bases spanning the gap. Germline lookup yields CDR1 SGHAT and CDR2 FQNNGV. CDR3 loop: CASSQNLAENSEQYF. In nucleotides, the CDR3 is TGTGCCAGCAGCCAAAACTTAGCGGAGAACTCCGAGCAGTACTTC.

This clonotype was recorded many times. The CDR3 protein is CASSWARVYEQYF. In DNA, the CDR3 is TGTGCCAGCAGCTGGGCCAGGGTCTACGAGCAGTACTTC. The J gene is TRBJ2-7, the V gene TRBV5-6, with D perhaps matching TRBD1 (5 bases). V was trimmed by 3 bases and J by 3 bases, leaving 10 bases between them. CDR1 and CDR2 (germline): SGHDT, YYEEEE. This CDR3 region has 13 residues.

A remark on this clonotype: Its ends do not fully match the called genes, so a read error is possible. The rearrangement joins TRBV6-2 or TRBV6-3 to TRBJ2-4, with D possibly matching TRBD1 (6 bases). There are 13 residues in the CDR3. Germline CDR1 is MNHEY and CDR2 is SVGEGT. CDR3 amino acids: CASSRGPRDTQYF. DNA of the CDR3: TGTGCTAGCAGTAGGGGACCGAGGGACACTCAGTACTTC.

As concerns this clonotype: This CDR3 is missing its conserved last phenylalanine or tryptophan, likely due to a read error. It is unclear where the CDR3 begins or ends on the DNA, so no DNA is shown, and the CDR3 is as TCRdb lists it. The chain employs TRBV12-3 or TRBV12-4 and TRBJ2-7. The CDR3 contains 12 residues when both ends are counted. The CDR3 region is CASSLAGYEQCY.

The table lists this clonotype with a count of one. V is TRBV28 and J is TRBJ1-5, with 8 bases aligning to TRBD1. Germline assignment: CDR1 MDHEN and CDR2 SYDVKM. The CDR3 extends over 18 amino acids. J lost 0 bases, V lost 2 bases, and 9 bases had no gene match. The CDR3 DNA reads TGTGCCAGCAGTTTAAGGACAGGGCGGGGCTATAGCAATCAGCCCCAGCATTTT. It specifies CASSLRTGRGYSNQPQHF.

Concerning this clonotype itself: A much more abundant neighbour one base away suggests this may be a read error. The chain employs TRBV29-1 and TRBJ1-4; 8 nucleotides line up with TRBD1. The CDR3 has 12 amino acids. CDR1 and CDR2 (germline): SQVTM, ANQGSEA. The DNA of the CDR3 is TGCTGCGTTGGACAGGGTAACGAAAAACTGTTTTTT. Amino acids: CCVGQGNEKLFF.

To note about this clonotype: This may be a read error: a much more frequent sequence differs by one nucleotide. This rearrangement joins TRBV6-2 or TRBV6-3 to TRBJ2-2; TRBD2 matches at 12 bases. Germline CDR1 MNHEY, CDR2 SVGEGT. The CDR3 covers 15 residues. CDR3 protein: CAGSRTSGKSGELFF. CDR3 DNA: TGTGCCGGCAGCCGGACTAGCGGGAAATCCGGGGAGCTGTTTTTT.

This clonotype came up many times. V and J are TRBV11-2 and TRBJ2-7; TRBD1 matches at 9 bases. Trimming took 5 bases from V and 3 from J; bases not matched to a gene: 17. Germline CDR1 reads SGHAT; CDR2 reads FQNNGV. The CDR3 length is 18 residues. Here the CDR3 reads CASSPIKRRTGDFYEQYF. CDR3 nucleotides: TGTGCCAGCAGCCCGATTAAGAGGAGGACAGGGGATTTCTACGAGCAGTACTTC.

With respect to this clonotype: This may be a read error, as it is one base from a much larger clone. The V gene is TRBV5-5, the J gene TRBJ1-5; tentatively, D is TRBD1 (5 bases). The end of the DNA aligns better with TRBJ2-3, so the J call may be wrong. CDR3 size: 16 residues. Germline V gene lookup returns CDR1 SGHKS and CDR2 YYEKEE (reference sequence). This CDR3 reads CASSLWAGQEYQPQYF. CDR3 DNA: TGTGCCAGCAGCTTGTGGGCAGGGCAGGAGTATCAGCCCCAGTATTTT.

The rearrangement links TRBV28 to TRBJ2-5, with TRBD1 matching over 7 bases. Germline CDR1 is MDHEN and CDR2 is SYDVKM. V was pared by 6 bases and J by 5 bases, with 6 bases of the junction left unmatched. This CDR3 contains 13 residues. CDR3 nucleotide sequence: TGTGCCAGCAGGCAGACAGGGCTGGAGACCCAGTACTTC. This encodes CASRQTGLETQYF.

This clonotype was picked up a small number of times. The V call is TRBV2, the J call TRBJ2-1; a weak D match, TRBD2 (6 bases). There are 15 residues in the CDR3. Trimming pared 6 bases from V and 5 bases from J, leaving 17 bases between. Germline CDR1 reads SNHLY; CDR2 reads FYNNEI. The CDR3 DNA reads TGTGCCAGCAGGCCCGGGACTGGGGGTAACAATGAGCAGTTCTTC. Translated: CASRPGTGGNNEQFF.

To note about this clonotype: The conserved final phenylalanine or tryptophan is absent from the CDR3, which likely points to a read error. The chain links TRBV11-2 to TRBJ1-1; D gene unclear. The germline CDR1 and CDR2 sequences are SGHAT and FQNNGV. CDR3 length: 14 amino acids. Trimming left V 5 bases short and J 4 bases short, with 14 bases between. The CDR3 protein is CASSIASGLTEAFL. For the CDR3, the DNA is TGTGCCAGCAGCATCGCCTCAGGTCTCACTGAAGCTTTCTTG.

The table lists this clonotype with a few counts. This chain links TRBV14 with TRBJ1-1; D remains unclear. CDR1 is SGHDN and CDR2 is FVKESK in the germline V gene. The CDR3 is made up of 14 amino acids. Trimming shortened V by 4 bases and J by 6 bases, and 15 bases separated the two germline ends. The CDR3 loop reads CASSPNTWYPEAFF. The CDR3, as DNA: TGTGCCAGCAGCCCAAATACATGGTACCCTGAAGCTTTCTTT.

The chain joins TRBV7-2 to TRBJ2-3, with a weak D call TRBD2 (5 bases). The V and J ends lost 0 bases and 1 base respectively, with 11 bases between them. CDR3 length: 16 residues. CDR1 and CDR2 (germline): SGHTA, FQGNSA. The DNA of the CDR3 is TGTGCCAGCAGCTTAGCCTGGACTCTTGGCACAGATACGCAGTATTTT. Its translation: CASSLAWTLGTDTQYF.

The genes are TRBV30 and TRBJ2-4, with TRBD1 as a possible D gene (6 bases). There are 12 residues in the CDR3. V lost 8 bases to trimming and J lost 4 bases, with 12 bases between them. Germline CDR1 reads GTSNPN; CDR2 reads SVGIG (reference sequence). CDR3 in amino acids: CAGGQEKNIQYF. DNA for the CDR3: TGTGCCGGGGGACAAGAAAAAAACATTCAGTACTTC.

As for this clonotype: Being one base from a much bigger clone, this may be a read error. This chain uses TRBV6-5 with TRBJ1-6; 8 bases line up with TRBD1. The CDR3 is made up of 14 amino acids. CDR1 is MNHEY, CDR2 SVGAGI, per germline. CDR3 loop: CASTLQGGNSSLHF. CDR3 in DNA: TGTGCCAGCACCCTACAGGGGGGTAATTCATCCCTCCACTTT.

The CDR3 protein is CASSTGTGLGNGYTF. CDR3 coding DNA: TGTGCCAGCAGCACCGGGACAGGGCTTGGAAATGGCTACACCTTC. This chain links TRBV7-8 with TRBJ1-2, with 9 positions matching TRBD1. The germline V gene has CDR1 SGHVS and CDR2 FQNEAQ. V lost 5 bases to trimming and J lost 6 bases; unmatched junction nucleotides: 10. The length of the CDR3 is 15 residues.

Points on this clonotype: A read error may produce the germline difference seen at one junction end. The chain couples TRBV4-1 to TRBJ2-7; D is possibly TRBD1 (10 bases). This CDR3 is 17 amino acids long. CDR1 is MGHRA and CDR2 is YSYEKL in the germline V gene. DNA of the CDR3: TGCCCCAGCTCTCTAGCGGGGACAGGGGTCTTAGGGGACGAGCAGTACTTC. Its protein product is CPSSLAGTGVLGDEQYF.

Of note for this clonotype: The CDR3 end shows no conserved phenylalanine or tryptophan, and so a read error is likely. The V call is TRBV7-3, the J call TRBJ2-2, with 7 positions matching TRBD2. Germline CDR1 reads SGHTA; CDR2 reads FQGTGA. The V segment lost 5 bases and the J segment 2 bases; nucleotides outside the gene matches: 2. The CDR3 has 14 amino acids. CDR3 in amino acids: CASSLAVNTGELFL. CDR3 nucleotide sequence: TGTGCCAGCAGCCTAGCGGTCAACACCGGGGAGCTGTTTCTT.

Comment on this clonotype: A read error may account for a junction end that differs from germline. The V and J genes are TRBV6-6 and TRBJ2-1; D not certain. The CDR3 has 11 residues. The germline CDR1 and CDR2 sequences are MNHNY and SVGAGI (reference sequence). In DNA form, the CDR3 reads TGTGCCAGCAGAAAGGCCAATGATCAGTTCTTC. Translation gives CASRKANDQFF.

This clonotype was observed a few times. The J gene is TRBJ2-2, the V gene TRBV14; 10 nucleotides match TRBD1. Germline assignment: CDR1 SGHDN and CDR2 FVKESK. The CDR3 length is 14 residues. V shed 4 bases and J 6 bases; nucleotides not matched to a gene: 2. CDR3 loop: CASSRQGAAGELFF. The CDR3 DNA reads TGTGCCAGCAGCCGACAGGGGGCTGCCGGGGAGCTGTTTTTT.